The TCR beta chain under discussion was sequenced for a study of identical twins (dated by TCRdb to about 2016). About the study as a whole: To test whether fetal clonotypes persist, the study used deep sequencing on TCR alpha and beta repertoires from monozygotic twins, unrelated adults of various ages, and cord blood. Replicate twin experiments were performed at different times using different library preparation protocols to rule out contamination.

All donors were healthy Caucasians. The twin cohort comprised three pairs of female monozygotic twins, all aged about 18 to 29 years. RNA for TCR libraries was isolated from peripheral blood mononuclear cells. What the authors observed across the whole study: Compared with coincidental sharing between unrelated individuals, out-of-frame TCR alpha sequences shared between twins showed an excess of sequences with low generation probability. Abundant cord blood beta clonotypes had fewer insertions, young adult naive repertoires showed a similar but weaker trend, and memory repertoires showed no such trend. In monozygotic twins, out-of-frame TCR alpha sharing was systematically underestimated by recombination models, although the models agreed with sharing between unrelated individuals. Invariant T cells such as MAIT and iNKT could partly confound zero-insertion analyses, though diverse VJ usage argued against this for most clonotypes. In beta out-of-frame sequences, excess twin sharing was weaker, because having fewer shared sequences lowered the signal-to-noise ratio. Conclusions relied on cross-sectional statistical analysis, since the same donors could not be followed over many years.

In the case of this clonotype: Its target antigen remains unknown. Qualities for individual bases were not recorded, and no much larger clone is one base off.

The library was produced with 5' RACE. Sequencer: Illumina HiSeq 2000. Template switching added a universal primer binding site, and the final cDNA carried a unique molecular identifier that allowed TCR cDNA molecules to be counted accurately. Specific primers in the conserved constant-segment region were used to synthesize first-strand cDNA for the TCR alpha and beta chains. To control for contamination, every cDNA library was double barcoded, receiving both a SMART-Mk sample barcode and Illumina barcodes. TruSeq adapter sequences, together with Illumina sample barcodes, were added in two successive PCR steps. TCR alpha and beta cDNA libraries were sequenced on the Illumina HiSeq platform with custom primers. Processing in the source paper ran as follows. MiGEC was used to process raw reads and extract unique molecular identifiers, and MiXCR was used to find CDR3 positions. Recombination models were inferred per individual with the repgenHMM and IGoR tools using an EM algorithm. Shared clonotype analysis was performed with the tcR package in R, normalizing sharing by the product of cloneset sizes. To study raw recombination free of thymic and clonal selection effects, out-of-frame nonproductive sequences were analyzed. TCRdb redid the processing of the public reads, applying fastp at Q25 and MiXCR, and retained in-frame beta chains. Rows matching on CDR3 protein sequence are summarized as one entry with the most common DNA and genes. These V and J calls derive from TCRdb rather than the authors' analysis. Counted in this sample were roughly 690,000 distinct CDR3 sequences; 21% of them appeared once. Approximately 4.3% of the sample is taken by the ten largest.

As encoded in the germline V gene, CDR1 is MNHNS while CDR2 is SASEGT. Its CDR3 holds 17 amino acids, cysteine through phenylalanine. Kept here is only the CDR3 DNA, which spans 51 bases and is read in frame from base 1. Trimming removed 4 bases from V and 5 bases from J, leaving 20 bases between the germline ends. This same sample was also taken into another study, of T cells expressing NK-cell markers. Taken from the second paper: TCR beta-chain repertoires were profiled in sorted CD3+CD56+NKG2C+, CD3+CD56+NKG2C- and CD3+CD56-NKG2C+ T-cell subsets from about 8 donors. Most of the eight sequenced donors were HCMV-seropositive and one was HCMV-seronegative. To restrict sorting to alphabetaTCR-expressing T cells, an anti-gammadeltaTCR antibody was added in several experiments. In several donors, the dominant CD3+CD56+NKG2C+ clonotypes ranked among the top 10 CD8+ clonotypes, making up roughly 1.0-8% of CD8+ T cells. Those dominant clonotypes were again the most abundant among CD3+CD56-NKG2C+ cells in four donors, at roughly 28.3-65%. Whether the expanded NKG2C-expressing T cell clones were specific for HCMV antigens was left unclear. All eight donors whose samples were sequenced were randomly selected healthy volunteers, three of them men and five women. HCMV-specific IgG was detected in serum with a commercial ELISA kit to determine HCMV serostatus. For roughly six donors, bulk peripheral blood T-cell repertoires were additionally sequenced from unsorted PBMC. MIGEC handled demultiplexing of the reads and grouping by UMI, while MiTCR was used to assemble and quantify clonotypes. Only TCR cDNA sequences supported by at least two reads were kept to exclude erroneous sequences. The tcR package was used for downstream repertoire analysis, and clonotypes were matched between fractions using CDR3 nucleotide sequence together with V segment. Antigen specificity was annotated against VDJdb with VDJmatch, allowing one amino acid substitution in CDR3.

Sequencing was carried out using PBMCs. The chain is encoded by TRBV6-1 joined to TRBJ2-2, with the D gene not clear enough to name. This clonotype was sampled from a woman between 18 and 29 years old in good health. The CDR3 region: CASSAGPTATLTGELFF. The DNA is TGTGCCAGCAGTGCAGGACCTACAGCCACCTTAACCGGGGAGCTGTTTTTT.